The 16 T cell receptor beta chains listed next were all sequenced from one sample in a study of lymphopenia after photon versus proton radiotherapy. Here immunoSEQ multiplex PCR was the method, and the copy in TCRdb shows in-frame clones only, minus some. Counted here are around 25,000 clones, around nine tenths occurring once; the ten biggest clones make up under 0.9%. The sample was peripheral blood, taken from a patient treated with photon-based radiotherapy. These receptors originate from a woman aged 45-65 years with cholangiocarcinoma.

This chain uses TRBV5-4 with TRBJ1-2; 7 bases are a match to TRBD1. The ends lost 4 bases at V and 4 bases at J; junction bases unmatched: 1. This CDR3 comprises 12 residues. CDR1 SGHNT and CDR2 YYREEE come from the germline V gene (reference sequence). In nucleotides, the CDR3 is TGTGCCAGCAGCCGGGACAGCTATGGCTACACCTTC. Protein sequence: CASSRDSYGYTF.

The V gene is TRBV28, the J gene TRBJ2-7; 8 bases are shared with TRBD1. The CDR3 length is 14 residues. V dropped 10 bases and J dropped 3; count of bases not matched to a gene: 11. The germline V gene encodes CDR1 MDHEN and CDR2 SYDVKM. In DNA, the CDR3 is TGTGCCACCACCCTTCCGGGACAGGTCTACGAGCAGTACTTC. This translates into CATTLPGQVYEQYF.

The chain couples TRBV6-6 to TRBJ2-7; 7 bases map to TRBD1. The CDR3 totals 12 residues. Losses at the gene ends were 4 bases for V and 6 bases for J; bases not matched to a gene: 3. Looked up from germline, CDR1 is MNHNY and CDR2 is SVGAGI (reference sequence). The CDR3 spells CASSLGTVEQYF. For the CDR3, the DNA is TGTGCCAGCAGTTTAGGGACAGTCGAGCAGTACTTC.

CDR3 amino acids: CASSQEMYSVRYHGYTF. The CDR3, as DNA: TGTGCCAGCAGCCAAGAAATGTATAGTGTCAGGTACCATGGCTACACCTTC. J is TRBJ1-2 and V is TRBV4-2; D is unresolved. The CDR3 length is 17 residues. V lost 0 bases, J lost 6 bases, and 20 bases lay in between. Germline lookup yields CDR1 LGHNA and CDR2 YNFKEQ.

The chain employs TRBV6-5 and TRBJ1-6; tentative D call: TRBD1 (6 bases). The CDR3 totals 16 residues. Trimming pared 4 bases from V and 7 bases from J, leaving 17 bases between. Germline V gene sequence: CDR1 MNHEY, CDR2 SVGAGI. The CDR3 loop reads CASSFTATGSNSPLHF. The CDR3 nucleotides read TGTGCCAGCAGTTTCACAGCGACAGGTTCCAATTCACCCCTCCACTTT.

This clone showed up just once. This CDR3 is CASSTYQETQYF. CDR3 in DNA: TGTGCCAGTAGTACCTATCAAGAGACCCAGTACTTC. V is TRBV19 and J is TRBJ2-5; D uncertain. This CDR3 has 12 residues. The V end was cut by 4 bases, the J end by 2 bases, with 5 bases between. Germline V gene lookup returns CDR1 LNHDA and CDR2 SQIVND (reference sequence). The full variable domain, with the rest looked up from reference TRBV19 and TRBJ2-5, is DGGITQSPKYLFRKEGQNVTLSCEQNLNHDAMYWYRQDPGQGLRLIYYSQIVNDFQKGDIAEGYSVSREKKESFPLTVTSAQKNPTAFYLCASSTYQETQYFGPGTRLLVL.

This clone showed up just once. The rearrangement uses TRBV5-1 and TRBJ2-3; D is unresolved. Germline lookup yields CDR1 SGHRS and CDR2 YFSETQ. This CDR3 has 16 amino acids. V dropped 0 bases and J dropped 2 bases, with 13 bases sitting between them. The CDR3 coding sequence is TGCGCCAGCAGCTTGGCTGGCTTAGGCTACACAGATACGCAGTATTTT. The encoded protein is CASSLAGLGYTDTQYF.

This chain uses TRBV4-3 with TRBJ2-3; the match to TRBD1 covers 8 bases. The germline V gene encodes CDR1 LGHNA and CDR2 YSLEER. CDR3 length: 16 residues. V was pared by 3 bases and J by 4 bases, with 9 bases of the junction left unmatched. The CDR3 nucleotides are TGCGCCAGCAGCCATAACGATTGGACAGGGTCAGATACGCAGTATTTT. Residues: CASSHNDWTGSDTQYF.

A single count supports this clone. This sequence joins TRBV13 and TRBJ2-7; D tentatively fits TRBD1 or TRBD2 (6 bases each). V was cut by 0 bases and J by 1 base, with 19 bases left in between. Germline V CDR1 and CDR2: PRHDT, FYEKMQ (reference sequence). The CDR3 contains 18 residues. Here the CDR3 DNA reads TGTGCCAGCAGCTTAGGGCCCGGGGGCTCAAGGGGTTCCTACGAGCAGTACTTC. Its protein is CASSLGPGGSRGSYEQYF.

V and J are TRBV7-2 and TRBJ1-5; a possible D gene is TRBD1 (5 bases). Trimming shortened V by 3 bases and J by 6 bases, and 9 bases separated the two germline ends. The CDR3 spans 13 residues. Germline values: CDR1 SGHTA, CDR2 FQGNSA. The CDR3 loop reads CASSFDRPQPQHF. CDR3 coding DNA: TGTGCCAGCAGCTTTGACAGACCTCAGCCCCAGCATTTT.

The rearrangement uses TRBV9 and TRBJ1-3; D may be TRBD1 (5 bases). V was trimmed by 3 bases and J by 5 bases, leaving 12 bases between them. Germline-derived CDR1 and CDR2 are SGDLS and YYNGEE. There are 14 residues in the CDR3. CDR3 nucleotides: TGTGCCAGCAGCGCTCCGGGACGGAGAAACACCATATATTTT. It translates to CASSAPGRRNTIYF.

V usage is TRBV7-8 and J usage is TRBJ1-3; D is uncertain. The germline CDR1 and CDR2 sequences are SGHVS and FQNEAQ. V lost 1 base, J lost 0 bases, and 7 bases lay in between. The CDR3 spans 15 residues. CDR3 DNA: TGTGCCAGCAGCTTAGATTTCTTCTCTGGAAACACCATATATTTT. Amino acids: CASSLDFFSGNTIYF.

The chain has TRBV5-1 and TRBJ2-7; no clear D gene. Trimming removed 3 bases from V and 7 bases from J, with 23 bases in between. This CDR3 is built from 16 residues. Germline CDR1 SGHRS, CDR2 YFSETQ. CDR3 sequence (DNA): TGCGCCAGCAGCTCCCCTAGGGAACCCGACCTTAAGGAGCAGTACTTC. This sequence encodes CASSSPREPDLKEQYF.

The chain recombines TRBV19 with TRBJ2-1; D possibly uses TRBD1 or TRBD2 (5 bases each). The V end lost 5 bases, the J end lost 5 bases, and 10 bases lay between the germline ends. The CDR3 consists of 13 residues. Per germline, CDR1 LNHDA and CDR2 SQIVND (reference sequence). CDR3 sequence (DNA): TGTGCCAGTAGTGTGTGGGACCACAATGAGCAGTTCTTC. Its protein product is CASSVWDHNEQFF.

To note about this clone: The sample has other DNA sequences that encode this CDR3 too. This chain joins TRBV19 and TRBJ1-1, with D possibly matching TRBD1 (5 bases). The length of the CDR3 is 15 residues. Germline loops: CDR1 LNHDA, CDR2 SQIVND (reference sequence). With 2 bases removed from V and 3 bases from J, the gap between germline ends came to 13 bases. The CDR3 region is CASSILRGKDTEAFF. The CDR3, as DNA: TGTGCCAGTAGTATATTGAGGGGAAAGGACACTGAAGCTTTCTTT.

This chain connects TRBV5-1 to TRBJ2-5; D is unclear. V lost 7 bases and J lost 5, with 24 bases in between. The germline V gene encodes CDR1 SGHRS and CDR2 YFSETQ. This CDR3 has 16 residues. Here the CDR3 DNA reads TGCGCCAGCGGGCCCGGAGTAGATATCCAAGGGGAGACCCAGTACTTC. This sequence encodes CASGPGVDIQGETQYF.